The present T cell receptor (beta chain) was sequenced within a study of shared T cell receptors in the human thymus. In germline, CDR1 is MGHRA, CDR2 YSYEKL. The junction had 6 bases not matched to a gene; V was cut back by 6 bases and J by 2 bases. This CDR3 has 14 amino acids. The data were produced by immunoSEQ multiplex PCR, yet TCRdb's version contains in-frame clones alone and is incomplete. The sample has roughly 550,000 clones, about 84% seen once. These data were likewise used in another study, on human thymus T cells.

The clonotype comes from a boy under three years old with a congenital heart defect. This chain links TRBV4-1 with TRBJ2-7; 8 bases align to TRBD1. The sample comprised thymocytes. CDR3 in amino acids: CASRPPGQAYEQYF. In nucleotides, the CDR3 is TGCGCCAGCAGACCCCCGGGACAGGCCTACGAGCAGTACTTC.